The sequence of this TCR beta chain was determined in a study of T cells in Graves' hyperthyroidism and ophthalmopathy. In its sample, this clonotype was seen many times. The CDR3 contains 13 residues. Germline CDR1 is MNHEY and CDR2 is SMNVEV (reference sequence). Deletions cut 5 bases from V and 1 base from J, with 8 bases between. Hyperthyroidism was newly diagnosed in patients aged 18 to 65 (duration under 2 months). TCR beta CDR3 region amplification was performed from RNA transcripts. When the TCR CDR3 underwent first-round RT-PCR, the HTBI primer set was used. Via MiXCR, TCRdb re-called the multiplex PCR reads, giving one row per CDR3 protein. The table records around 340,000 distinct CDR3 sequences, about 15% of them present only once.

The receptor's source is a man under 40 with Graves' hyperthyroidism. Sequencing input: blood. The gene calls are TRBV27 and TRBJ1-1; no firm D call. CDR3 sequence: CASSLWGNTEAFF. CDR3 bases: TGTGCCAGCAGTCTATGGGGGAACACTGAAGCTTTCTTT.